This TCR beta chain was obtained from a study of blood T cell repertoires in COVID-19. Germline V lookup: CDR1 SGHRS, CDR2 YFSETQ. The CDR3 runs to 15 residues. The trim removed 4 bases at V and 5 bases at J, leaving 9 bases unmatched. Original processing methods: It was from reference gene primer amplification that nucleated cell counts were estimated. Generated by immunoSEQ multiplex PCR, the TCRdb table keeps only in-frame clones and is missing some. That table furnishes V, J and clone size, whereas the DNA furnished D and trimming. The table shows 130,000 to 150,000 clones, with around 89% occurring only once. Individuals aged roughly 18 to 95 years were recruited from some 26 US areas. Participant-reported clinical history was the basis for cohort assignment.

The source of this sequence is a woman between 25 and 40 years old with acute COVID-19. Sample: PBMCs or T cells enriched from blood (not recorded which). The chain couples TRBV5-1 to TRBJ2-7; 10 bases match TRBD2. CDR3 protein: CASSLAGAFTHEQYF. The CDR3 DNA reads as TGCGCCAGCAGCCTAGCGGGAGCTTTTACCCACGAGCAGTACTTC.